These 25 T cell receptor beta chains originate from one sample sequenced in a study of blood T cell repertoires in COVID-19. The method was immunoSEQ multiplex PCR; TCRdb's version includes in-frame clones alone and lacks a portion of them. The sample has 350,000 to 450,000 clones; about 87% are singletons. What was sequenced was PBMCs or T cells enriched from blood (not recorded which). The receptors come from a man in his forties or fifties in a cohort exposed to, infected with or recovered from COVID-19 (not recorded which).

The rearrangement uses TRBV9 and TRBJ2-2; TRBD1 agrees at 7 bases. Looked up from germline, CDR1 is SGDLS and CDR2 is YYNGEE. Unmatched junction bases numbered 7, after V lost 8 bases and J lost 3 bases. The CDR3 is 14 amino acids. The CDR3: CASGGQSDTGELFF. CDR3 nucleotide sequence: TGTGCCAGTGGGGGACAGTCGGACACCGGGGAGCTGTTTTTT.

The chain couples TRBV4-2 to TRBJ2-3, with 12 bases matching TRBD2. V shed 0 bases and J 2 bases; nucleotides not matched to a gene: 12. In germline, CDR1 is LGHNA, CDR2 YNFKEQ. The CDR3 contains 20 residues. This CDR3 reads CASSQETSGRRNSFTDTQYF. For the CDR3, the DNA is TGTGCCAGCAGCCAAGAAACTAGCGGGAGGCGCAATTCCTTCACAGATACGCAGTATTTT.

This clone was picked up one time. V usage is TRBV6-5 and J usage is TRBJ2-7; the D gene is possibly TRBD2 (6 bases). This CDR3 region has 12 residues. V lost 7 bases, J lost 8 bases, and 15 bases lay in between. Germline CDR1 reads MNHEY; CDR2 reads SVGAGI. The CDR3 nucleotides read TGTGCCAGCATAGGAGGGAAAGCCCAGCAGTACTTC. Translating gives CASIGGKAQQYF.

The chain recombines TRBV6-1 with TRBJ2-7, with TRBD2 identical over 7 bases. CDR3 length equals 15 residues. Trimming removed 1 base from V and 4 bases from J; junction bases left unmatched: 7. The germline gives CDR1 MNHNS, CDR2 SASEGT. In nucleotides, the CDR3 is TGTGCCAGCAGTGAAGTGAGCGGGACCTTTTACGAGCAGTACTTC. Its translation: CASSEVSGTFYEQYF.

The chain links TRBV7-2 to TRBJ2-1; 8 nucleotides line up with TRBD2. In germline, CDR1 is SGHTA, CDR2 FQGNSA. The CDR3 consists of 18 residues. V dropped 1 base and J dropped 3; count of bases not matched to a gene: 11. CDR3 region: CASSLGPWGGRFYNEQFF. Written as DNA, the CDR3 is TGTGCCAGCAGCTTAGGGCCCTGGGGCGGGAGGTTCTACAATGAGCAGTTCTTC.

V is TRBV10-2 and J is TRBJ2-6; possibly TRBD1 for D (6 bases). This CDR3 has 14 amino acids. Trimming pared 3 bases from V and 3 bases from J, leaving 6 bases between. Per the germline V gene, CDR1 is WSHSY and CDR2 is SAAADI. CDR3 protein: CASSDRGGANVLTF. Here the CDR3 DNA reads TGCGCCAGCAGTGACAGGGGTGGGGCCAACGTCCTGACTTTC.

The CDR3 DNA sequence: TGTGCCAGCTCACCAAGCTGGACACCGAACACTGAAGCTTTCTTT. As protein: CASSPSWTPNTEAFF. The rearrangement uses TRBV18 and TRBJ1-1, with D possibly matching TRBD1 (5 bases). V gave up 2 bases and J gave up 1 base, with 11 bases separating them. CDR1 is KGHSH and CDR2 is LQKENI in the germline V gene. CDR3 length: 15 residues.

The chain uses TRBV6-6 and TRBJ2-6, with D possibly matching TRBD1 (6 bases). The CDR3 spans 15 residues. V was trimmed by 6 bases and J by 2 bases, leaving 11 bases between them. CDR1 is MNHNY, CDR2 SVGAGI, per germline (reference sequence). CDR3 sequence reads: CASSPQGTGANVLTF. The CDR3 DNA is TGTGCCAGCAGCCCACAGGGAACTGGGGCCAACGTCCTGACTTTC.

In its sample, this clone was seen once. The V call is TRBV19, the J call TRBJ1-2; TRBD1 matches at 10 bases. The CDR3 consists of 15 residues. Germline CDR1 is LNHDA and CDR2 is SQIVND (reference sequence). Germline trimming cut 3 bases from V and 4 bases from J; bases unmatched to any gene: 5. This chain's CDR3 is CASSIEDRGTYGYTF. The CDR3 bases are TGTGCCAGTAGTATTGAGGACAGGGGGACCTATGGCTACACCTTC.

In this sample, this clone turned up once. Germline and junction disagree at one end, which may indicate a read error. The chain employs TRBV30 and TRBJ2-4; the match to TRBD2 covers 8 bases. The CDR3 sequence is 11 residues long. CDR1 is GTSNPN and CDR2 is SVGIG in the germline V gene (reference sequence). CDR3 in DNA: TGTGCCTCCTCCCGCGGGGGGATTCGGTACTTC. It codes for CASSRGGIRYF.

The DNA for the CDR3 is TGTGCCAGCTCCTCCCAGACACTGGGGAACACTGAAGCTTTCTTT. Amino acids: CASSSQTLGNTEAFF. The genes are TRBV18 and TRBJ1-1; D remains ambiguous. This CDR3 is 15 amino acids long. Germline CDR1 is KGHSH and CDR2 is LQKENI. V was cut by 6 bases and J by 1 base, with 15 bases left in between.

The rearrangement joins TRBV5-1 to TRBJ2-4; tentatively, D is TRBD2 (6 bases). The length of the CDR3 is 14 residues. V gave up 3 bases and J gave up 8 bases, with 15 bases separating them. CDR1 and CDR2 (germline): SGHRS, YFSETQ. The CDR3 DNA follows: TGCGCCAGCAGCTCGCCTGGGTGGGGGGACATTCAGTACTTC. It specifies CASSSPGWGDIQYF. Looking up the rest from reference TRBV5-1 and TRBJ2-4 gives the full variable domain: KAGVTQTPRYLIKTRGQQVTLSCSPISGHRSVSWYQQTPGQGLQFLFEYFSETQRNKGNFPGRFSGRQFSNSRSEMNVSTLELGDSALYLCASSSPGWGDIQYFGAGTRLSVL.

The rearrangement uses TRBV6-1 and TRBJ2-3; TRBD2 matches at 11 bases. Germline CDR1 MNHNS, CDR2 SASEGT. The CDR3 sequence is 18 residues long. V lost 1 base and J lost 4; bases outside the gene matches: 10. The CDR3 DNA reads TGTGCCAGCAGTGAAGAAATAGCGGGAGGGCCTAAGGCAGATACGCAGTATTTT. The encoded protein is CASSEEIAGGPKADTQYF.

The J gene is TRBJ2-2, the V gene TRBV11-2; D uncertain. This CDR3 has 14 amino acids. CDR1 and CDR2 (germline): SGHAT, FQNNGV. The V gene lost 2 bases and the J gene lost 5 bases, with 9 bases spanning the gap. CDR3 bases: TGTGCCAGCAGCTTAACTGGTGAGACCGGGGAGCTGTTTTTT. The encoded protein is CASSLTGETGELFF.

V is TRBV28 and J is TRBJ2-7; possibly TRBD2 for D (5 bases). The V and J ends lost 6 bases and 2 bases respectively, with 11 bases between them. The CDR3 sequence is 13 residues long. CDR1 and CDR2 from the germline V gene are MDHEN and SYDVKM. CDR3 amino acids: CASRDSDTYEQYF. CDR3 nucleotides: TGTGCCAGCAGGGACTCAGACACCTACGAGCAGTACTTC.

DNA for the CDR3: TGTGCCAGCACCCTTAACAATGAGCAGTTCTTC. Amino acids: CASTLNNEQFF. The chain carries TRBV12-3 or TRBV12-4 and TRBJ2-1; D call uncertain. The CDR3 sequence is 11 residues long. With 7 bases removed from V and 5 bases from J, the gap between germline ends came to 6 bases.

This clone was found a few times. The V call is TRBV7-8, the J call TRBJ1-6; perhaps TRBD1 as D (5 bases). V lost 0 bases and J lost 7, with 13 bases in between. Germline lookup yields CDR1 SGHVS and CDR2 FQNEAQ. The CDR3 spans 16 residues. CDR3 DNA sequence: TGTGCCAGCAGCTTAGCGGGGGGGACGGGGAATTCACCCCTCCACTTT. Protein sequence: CASSLAGGTGNSPLHF.

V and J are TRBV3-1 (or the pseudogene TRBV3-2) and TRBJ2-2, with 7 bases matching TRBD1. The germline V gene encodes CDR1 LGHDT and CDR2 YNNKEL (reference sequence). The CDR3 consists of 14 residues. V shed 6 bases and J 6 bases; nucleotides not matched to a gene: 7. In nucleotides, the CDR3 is TGTGCCAGCAGTCGGACAGGCGTCTCCGGGGAGCTGTTTTTT. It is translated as CASSRTGVSGELFF.

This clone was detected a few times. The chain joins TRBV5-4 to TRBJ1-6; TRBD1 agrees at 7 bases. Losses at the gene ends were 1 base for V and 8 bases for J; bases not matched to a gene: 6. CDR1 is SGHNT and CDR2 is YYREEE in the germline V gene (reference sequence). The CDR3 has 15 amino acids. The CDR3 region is CASSLKKGAYSPLHF. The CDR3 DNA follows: TGTGCCAGCAGCTTGAAGAAGGGGGCTTATTCACCCCTCCACTTT.

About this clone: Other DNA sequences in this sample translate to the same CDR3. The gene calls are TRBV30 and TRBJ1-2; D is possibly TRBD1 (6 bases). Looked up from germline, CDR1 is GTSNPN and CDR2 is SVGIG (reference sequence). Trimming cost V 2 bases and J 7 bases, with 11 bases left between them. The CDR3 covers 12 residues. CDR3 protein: CAWSFVGGGYTF. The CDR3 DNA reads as TGTGCCTGGAGTTTTGTAGGGGGTGGCTACACCTTC.

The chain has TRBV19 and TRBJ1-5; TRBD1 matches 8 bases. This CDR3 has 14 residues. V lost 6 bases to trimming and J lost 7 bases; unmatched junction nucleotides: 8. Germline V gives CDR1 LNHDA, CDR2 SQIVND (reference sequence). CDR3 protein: CASRDRADRQPQHF. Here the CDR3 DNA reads TGTGCCAGTAGGGACAGGGCCGATCGGCAGCCCCAGCATTTT.

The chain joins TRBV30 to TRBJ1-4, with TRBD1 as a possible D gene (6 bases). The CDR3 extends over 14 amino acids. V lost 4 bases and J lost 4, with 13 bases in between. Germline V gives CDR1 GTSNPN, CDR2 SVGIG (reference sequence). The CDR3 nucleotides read TGTGCCTGGAAAGAGACAGGATTTAATGAAAAACTGTTTTTT. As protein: CAWKETGFNEKLFF.

The CDR3 is CASSQSTGKHNQPQHF. DNA for the CDR3: TGCGCCAGCAGTCAATCGACAGGGAAACACAATCAGCCCCAGCATTTT. The chain links TRBV23-1 to TRBJ1-5; TRBD1 matches 7 bases. TRBV23-1 is given ORF status, its function remaining uncertain. This CDR3 spans 16 amino acids. With V trimmed by 0 bases and J by 3 bases, 5 bases remained unmatched.

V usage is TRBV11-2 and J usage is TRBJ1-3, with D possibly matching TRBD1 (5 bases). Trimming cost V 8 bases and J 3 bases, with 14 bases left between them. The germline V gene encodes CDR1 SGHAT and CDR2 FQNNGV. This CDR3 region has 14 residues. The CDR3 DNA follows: TGTGCCAGCGGACGGACATCTCTTGGAAACACCATATATTTT. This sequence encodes CASGRTSLGNTIYF.

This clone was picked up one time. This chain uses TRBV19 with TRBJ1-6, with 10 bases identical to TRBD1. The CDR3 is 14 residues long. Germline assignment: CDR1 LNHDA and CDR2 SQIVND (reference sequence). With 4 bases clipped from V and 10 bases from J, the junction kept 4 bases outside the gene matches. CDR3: CASSTADRGSPLHF. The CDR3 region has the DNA TGTGCCAGTAGTACCGCGGACAGGGGGTCACCCCTCCACTTT.